This T cell receptor beta chain was sequenced during a study of cytomegalovirus exposure and HLA in healthy donors. Clones were read by immunoSEQ multiplex PCR, and TCRdb kept only the in-frame ones, dropping some. The repertoire consists of under 50,000 clones, with about 94% occurring once and the leading ten covering approximately 7.8%. The CDR3 extends over 12 amino acids. Trimming took 3 bases from V and 3 from J, leaving 7 bases between them. Germline CDR1 is SGHRS and CDR2 is YFSETQ. The chain recombines TRBV5-1 with TRBJ2-7; D is perhaps TRBD1 (6 bases). The receptor comes from a woman aged 18-35 years in good health and CMV-seropositive. The sample comprised PBMCs. The CDR3 DNA sequence: TGCGCCAGCAGCTGGGACAACTACGAGCAGTACTTC. Encoded protein: CASSWDNYEQYF.